A single T cell receptor (beta chain) is shown here with its context. Its antigen is not known. This entry is derived from a study of graft-versus-host responses after intestinal transplantation. Study-wide context: Recipients obtained multivisceral, liver-intestinal, or isolated intestinal transplants. Every one of the recipients received anti-thymocyte globulin induction and afterwards took tacrolimus and steroids for around 3 years. Regarding the study as a whole: Analysis identified GvH clones in recipient marrow, with some appearing first in ileum or blood. Declines in HvG clones occurring early post-transplant were associated with peak circulating GvH clone levels.

The assay was immunoSEQ multiplex PCR, and TCRdb's table has in-frame clones only and misses some. Of tens of thousands of clones listed, about nine tenths are singletons. CDR1 LNHNV and CDR2 YYDKDF come from the germline V gene (reference sequence). Trimming removed 0 bases at V and 4 bases at J, with 11 bases between. The CDR3 spans 15 residues. The sequencing used unstimulated CD8+ T cells sorted from spleen or lymph node cells, collected before transplant. This sequence was found in a human donor who was the organ donor for an intestinal transplant. The rearrangement uses TRBV15 and TRBJ2-3; no clear D gene. CDR3 region: CATSRDPVSSDTQYF. The CDR3 DNA reads TGTGCCACCAGCAGAGATCCTGTTTCATCAGATACGCAGTATTTT. The entire variable domain, with the rest obtained from reference TRBV15 and TRBJ2-3, is as follows: DAMVIQNPRYQVTQFGKPVTLSCSQTLNHNVMYWYQQKSSQAPKLLFHYYDKDFNNEADTPDNFQSRRPNTSFCFLDIRSPGLGDTAMYLCATSRDPVSSDTQYFGPGTRLTVL.